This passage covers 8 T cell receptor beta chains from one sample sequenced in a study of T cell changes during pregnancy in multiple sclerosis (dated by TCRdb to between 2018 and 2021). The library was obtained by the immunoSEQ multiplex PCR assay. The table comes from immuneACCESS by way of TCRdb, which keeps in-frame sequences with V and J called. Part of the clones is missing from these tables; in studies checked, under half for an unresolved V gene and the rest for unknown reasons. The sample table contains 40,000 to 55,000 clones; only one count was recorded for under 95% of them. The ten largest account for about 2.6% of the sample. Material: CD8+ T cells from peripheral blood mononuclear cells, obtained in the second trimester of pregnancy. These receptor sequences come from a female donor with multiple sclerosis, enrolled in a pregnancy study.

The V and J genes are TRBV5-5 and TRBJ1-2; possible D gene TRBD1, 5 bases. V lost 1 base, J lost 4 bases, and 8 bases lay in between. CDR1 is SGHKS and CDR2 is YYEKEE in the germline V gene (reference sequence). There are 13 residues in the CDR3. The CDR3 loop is CASSLLGLYGYTF. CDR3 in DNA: TGTGCCAGCAGCTTGCTGGGGCTCTATGGCTACACCTTC.

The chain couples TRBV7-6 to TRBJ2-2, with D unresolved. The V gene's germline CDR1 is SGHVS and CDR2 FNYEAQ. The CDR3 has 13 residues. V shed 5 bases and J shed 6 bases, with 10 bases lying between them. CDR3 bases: TGTGCCAGCAGCCATGTCGTAGCCGGGGAGCTGTTTTTT. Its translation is CASSHVVAGELFF.

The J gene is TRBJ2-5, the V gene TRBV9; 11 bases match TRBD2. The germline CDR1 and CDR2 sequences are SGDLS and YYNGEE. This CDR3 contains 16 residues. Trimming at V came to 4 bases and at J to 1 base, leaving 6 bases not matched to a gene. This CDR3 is CASSPSSGGAQETQYF. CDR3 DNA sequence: TGTGCCAGCAGCCCTAGTAGCGGGGGGGCCCAAGAGACCCAGTACTTC.

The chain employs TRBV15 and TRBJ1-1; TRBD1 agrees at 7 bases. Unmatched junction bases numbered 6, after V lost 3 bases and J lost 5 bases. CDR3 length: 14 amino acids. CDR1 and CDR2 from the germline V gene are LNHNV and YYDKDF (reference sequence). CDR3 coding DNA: TGTGCCACCAGCAGTACCACAGGGGAAACTGAAGCTTTCTTT. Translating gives CATSSTTGETEAFF.

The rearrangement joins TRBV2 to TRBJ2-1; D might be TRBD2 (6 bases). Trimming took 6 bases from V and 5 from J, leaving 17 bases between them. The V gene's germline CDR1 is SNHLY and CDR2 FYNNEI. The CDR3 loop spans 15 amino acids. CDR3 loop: CASSNPGTGDNEQFF. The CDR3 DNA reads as TGTGCCAGCAGCAACCCCGGGACGGGAGACAATGAGCAGTTCTTC.

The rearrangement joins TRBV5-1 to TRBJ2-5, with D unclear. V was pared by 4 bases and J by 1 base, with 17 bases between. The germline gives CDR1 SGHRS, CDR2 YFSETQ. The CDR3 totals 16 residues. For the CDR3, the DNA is TGCGCCAGCAGCCCTGACCAGGCAAGGCCCCAAGAGACCCAGTACTTC. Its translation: CASSPDQARPQETQYF.

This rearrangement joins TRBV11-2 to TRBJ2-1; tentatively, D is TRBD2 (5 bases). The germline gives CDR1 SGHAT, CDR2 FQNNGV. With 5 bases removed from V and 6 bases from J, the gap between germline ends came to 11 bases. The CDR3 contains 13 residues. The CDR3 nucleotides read TGTGCCAGCAGCCGGGGTTCTCGCAATGAGCAGTTCTTC. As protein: CASSRGSRNEQFF.

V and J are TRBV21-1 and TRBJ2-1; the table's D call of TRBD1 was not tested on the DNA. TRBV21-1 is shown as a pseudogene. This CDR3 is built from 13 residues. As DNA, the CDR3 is TGTGCCAGCAGCAACCCACAGCTTAATGAGCAGTTCTTC. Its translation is CASSNPQLNEQFF.